The next 13 T cell receptor beta chains were all read from a single sample in a study of blood T cells in healthy people across ages (dated by TCRdb to 2014 to 2015). Libraries came from 5' RACE. A second PCR of roughly 7 to 12 cycles was run with a J-beta primer mix and a sample-barcoded 5' primer. In TCRdb, the public reads were trimmed at Q25 with fastp and aligned with MiXCR, with productive beta chains retained. Identical CDR3 proteins give one entry, which carries the most common genes and DNA. For this sample there are fewer than 2,000,000 distinct CDR3 sequences; roughly two fifths appear just once. Clones ranked in the top ten supply 23% of the sample. The sequencing input was blood. These receptors were taken from a human donor in good health.

This clonotype showed up just a few times. The rearrangement uses TRBV20-1 and TRBJ1-5; D gene uncertain. V was clipped by 3 bases and J by 3 bases, with 9 bases between them. The germline V gene has CDR1 DFQATT and CDR2 SNEGSKA (reference sequence). The CDR3 covers 13 residues. CDR3 residues: CSASTGPNQPQHF. CDR3 coding DNA: TGCAGTGCTAGCACGGGCCCCAATCAGCCCCAGCATTTT.

CDR3: CASSVSSETTIYF. The CDR3 nucleotides are TGTGCCAGCAGTGTTAGTTCCGAGACCACCATATATTTT. This rearrangement joins TRBV2 to TRBJ1-3; D not certain. Trimming shortened V by 4 bases and J by 9 bases, and 13 bases separated the two germline ends. Germline CDR1 SNHLY, CDR2 FYNNEI. CDR3 length: 13 residues.

V is TRBV20-1 and J is TRBJ2-5; D might be TRBD2 (5 bases). V was trimmed by 0 bases and J by 2 bases, leaving 10 bases between them. Germline V gene data show CDR1 as DFQATT and CDR2 as SNEGSKA (reference sequence). CDR3 length equals 14 residues. The CDR3 DNA reads TGCAGTGCTAGAGATAGGAGGCAACAAGAGACCCAGTACTTC. It is translated as CSARDRRQQETQYF.

This clonotype has more than one count but fewer than ten. The J gene is TRBJ1-2, the V gene TRBV7-3; 8 positions match TRBD1. The CDR3 length is 15 residues. Trimming removed 4 bases from V and 3 bases from J; junction bases left unmatched: 7. Germline assignment: CDR1 SGHTA and CDR2 FQGTGA. CDR3 region: CASSSQGGVDYGYTF. CDR3 coding DNA: TGTGCCAGCAGCTCACAGGGGGGAGTTGACTATGGCTACACCTTC.

This clonotype was seen a handful of times. The V gene is TRBV4-2, the J gene TRBJ2-1; D gene ambiguous. CDR1 is LGHNA, CDR2 YNFKEQ, per germline. The CDR3 loop spans 12 amino acids. Trimming shortened V by 2 bases and J by 10 bases, and 9 bases separated the two germline ends. CDR3 nucleotides: TGTGCCAGCAGCCAACCCCTGGGGGAGCAGTTCTTC. Its protein product is CASSQPLGEQFF.

J is TRBJ2-3 and V is TRBV14; unclear D gene. Deletions cut 2 bases from V and 6 bases from J, with 9 bases between. The CDR3 is 13 residues long. The germline CDR1 and CDR2 sequences are SGHDN and FVKESK. CDR3 sequence: CASSQMLRDTQYF. The CDR3 DNA is TGTGCCAGCAGCCAAATGCTGCGGGATACGCAGTATTTT.

The CDR3 loop reads CASSSDDRVRRKLFF. CDR3 bases: TGCGCCAGCAGCTCCGATGACAGGGTGAGGCGAAAACTGTTTTTT. This chain links TRBV5-1 with TRBJ1-4, with 7 bases matching TRBD1. The CDR3 sequence is 15 residues long. CDR1 and CDR2 (germline): SGHRS, YFSETQ. With 3 bases clipped from V and 10 bases from J, the junction kept 12 bases outside the gene matches.

The rearrangement uses TRBV10-3 and TRBJ2-5; D is tentatively TRBD1 or TRBD2 (6 bases each). The J call is uncertain, as TRBJ2-7 better fits the DNA end. The CDR3 extends over 13 amino acids. Germline V gene data show CDR1 as ENHRY and CDR2 as SYGVKD. CDR3 loop: CAIKRGARNEQYF. The CDR3 region has the DNA TGTGCCATCAAAAGGGGGGCCCGTAACGAGCAGTACTTC.

In its sample, this clonotype was seen a few times. This chain links TRBV6-1 with TRBJ1-5; tentatively, D is TRBD1 (6 bases). Trimming removed 5 bases from V and 7 bases from J, with 21 bases in between. The CDR3 runs to 16 residues. CDR1 is MNHNS and CDR2 is SASEGT in the germline V gene. The CDR3 spells CASSLTRGAGSQPQHF. As DNA, the CDR3 is TGTGCCAGCAGTTTAACTAGGGGGGCAGGGAGCCAGCCCCAGCATTTT.

This clonotype was seen a single time. The V call is TRBV5-1, the J call TRBJ2-7; 7 bases agree with TRBD1. The CDR3 runs to 14 residues. Germline CDR1 reads SGHRS; CDR2 reads YFSETQ. After removal of 2 bases from V and 3 bases from J, the junction contained 5 bases not matched to a gene. This CDR3 is CASSFQTGYYEQYF. Here the CDR3 DNA reads TGCGCCAGCAGCTTTCAGACAGGGTACTACGAGCAGTACTTC.

As regards this clonotype: A much larger clone differs by one base, so this may be a read error. The rearrangement links TRBV6-5 to TRBJ2-5, with D possibly TRBD1 on 5 matching bases. CDR1 and CDR2 (germline): MNHEY, SVGAGI. Trimming took 6 bases from V and 11 from J, leaving 16 bases between them. CDR3 length: 12 residues. The CDR3 sequence: CASRHISGSQYF. CDR3 coding DNA: TGTGCCAGCAGACATATCTCAGGGTCGCAGTACTTC.

This clonotype was counted only a few times. The chain recombines TRBV2 with TRBJ2-6, with D unresolved. V was trimmed by 7 bases and J by 0 bases, leaving 7 bases between them. The CDR3 sequence is 14 residues long. The germline CDR1 and CDR2 sequences are SNHLY and FYNNEI. DNA of the CDR3: TGTGCCAGCAATCCCATCTCTGGGGCCAACGTCCTGACTTTC. Translating gives CASNPISGANVLTF.

This chain links TRBV7-2 with TRBJ1-2; D remains ambiguous. V was clipped by 2 bases and J by 4 bases, with 8 bases between them. The CDR3 extends over 13 amino acids. Germline V lookup: CDR1 SGHTA, CDR2 FQGNSA. The CDR3 sequence: CASSLQPVYGYTF. CDR3 DNA: TGTGCCAGCAGCTTACAGCCCGTCTATGGCTACACCTTC.